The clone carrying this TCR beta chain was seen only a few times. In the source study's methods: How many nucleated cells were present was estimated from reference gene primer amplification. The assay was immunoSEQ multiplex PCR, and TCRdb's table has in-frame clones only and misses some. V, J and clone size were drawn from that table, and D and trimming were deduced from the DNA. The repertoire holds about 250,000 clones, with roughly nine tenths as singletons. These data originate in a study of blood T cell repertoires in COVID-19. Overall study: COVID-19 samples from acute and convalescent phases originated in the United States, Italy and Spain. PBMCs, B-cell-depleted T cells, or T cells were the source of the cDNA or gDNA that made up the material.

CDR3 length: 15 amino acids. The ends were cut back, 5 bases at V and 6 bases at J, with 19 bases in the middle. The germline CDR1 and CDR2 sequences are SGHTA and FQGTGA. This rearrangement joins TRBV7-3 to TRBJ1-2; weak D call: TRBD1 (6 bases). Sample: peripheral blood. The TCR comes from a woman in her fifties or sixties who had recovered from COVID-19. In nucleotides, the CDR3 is TGTGCCAGCAGCCTCGTAGGGGCAGGGGTTGATGGCTACACCTTC. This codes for CASSLVGAGVDGYTF.